These T cell receptor beta chains were read from a single sample in a study of blood T cell repertoires in COVID-19. Sequencing was performed with immunoSEQ multiplex PCR; in TCRdb, only in-frame clones are kept and a portion is missing. The table lists fewer than 350,000 clones, 81% of them singletons. The sequenced material came from peripheral blood. These receptors came from a woman aged 60-70 years with active or convalescent COVID-19. The CDR3 runs from the conserved cysteine through the conserved F or W. The order of the fields is J gene, V gene, D gene, CDR3 length, clone size, CDR3 DNA, CDR3 protein. The D gene is left open where the match is weak. The size of a clone is reported for some rows only, either as once, few or many, or as a class for expanded clones.

>TRBJ1-2|TRBV6-2/TRBV6-3|TRBD1|15|.
TGTGCCAGCAGTTCCCGACAGGGCGATGTCTATGGCTACACCTTC
CASSSRQGDVYGYTF
>TRBJ1-2|TRBV12-5|.|16|once
TGTGCTAGTGGCCCGGGGGGCCTTTCGGGGAGCTATGGCTACACCTTC
CASGPGGLSGSYGYTF
>TRBJ2-7|TRBV7-9|TRBD1|15|.
TGTGCCAGCAGCAGCCCTGGGACAGGAGGCTACGAGCAGTACTTC
CASSSPGTGGYEQYF
>TRBJ2-1|TRBV29-1|TRBD2|19|.
TGCAGCGTCCCGACAGGGAATCATATAGCGGGGGGGCCTGGGAATGAGCAGTTCTTC
CSVPTGNHIAGGPGNEQFF
>TRBJ2-2|TRBV5-1|TRBD1|15|once
TGCGCCAGCAGCTTAACCAGGGGGCAAACCGGGGAGCTGTTTTTT
CASSLTRGQTGELFF
>TRBJ2-7|TRBV18|TRBD2|15|many
TGTGCCAGCTCACGACTTGGGGGGGAGTCCTACGAGCAGTACTTC
CASSRLGGESYEQYF
>TRBJ2-1|TRBV4-2|.|15|.
TGTGCCAGCAGCCAAGGTTCGGCTAGCGCTGATGAGCAGTTCTTC
CASSQGSASADEQFF
>TRBJ2-7|TRBV5-1|.|13|.
TGCGCCAGCAGCTTGATCCTAGAAAACGAGCAGTACTTC
CASSLILENEQYF
>TRBJ2-2|TRBV4-3|TRBD1|15|.
TGCGCCAGCAGCCAGGGACAGAGGCGCACCGGGGAGCTGTTTTTT
CASSQGQRRTGELFF
>TRBJ2-7|TRBV4-1|TRBD1|16|.
TGCGCCAGCAGCCAAGCCGGACAGGGCCTGTCCTACGAGCAGTACTTC
CASSQAGQGLSYEQYF
>TRBJ1-3|TRBV29-1|.|13|.
TGCAGCGTTGAATGGGGTGGAGGGGACACCATATATTTT
CSVEWGGGDTIYF
>TRBJ1-2|TRBV29-1|.|10|once
TGCAGCGTTGACGGGGATGGCTACACCTTC
CSVDGDGYTF
>TRBJ2-3|TRBV6-8|.|14|.
TGTGCCTGCGGGCGGCGGGATTGCACAGATACGCAGTATTTT
CACGRRDCTDTQYF
>TRBJ2-7|TRBV11-1|TRBD2|14|.
TGTGCCAGCGGGCTAGCGGGGGGTCCCTACGAGCAGTACTTC
CASGLAGGPYEQYF
>TRBJ1-6|TRBV7-6|.|16|few
TGTGCCAGCAGCCACTCTTTTACACCGGGTAATTCACCCCTCCACTTT
CASSHSFTPGNSPLHF
>TRBJ2-2|TRBV30|.|11|.
TGTGCCTGGAGTCCAGGTGGTAAGCTGTTTTTT
CAWSPGGKLFF
>TRBJ2-5|TRBV12-3/TRBV12-4|.|13|.
TGTGCCAGCAGTTTAAGGCAGGGAGAGACCCAGTACTTC
CASSLRQGETQYF
>TRBJ1-4|TRBV30|.|16|once
TGTGCCTGGAGTCGCCCCAGGGGCGCAACTAATGAAAAACTGTTTTTT
CAWSRPRGATNEKLFF
>TRBJ2-3|TRBV6-4|TRBD1|16|.
TGTGCCAGCAGTGGACCGGGACAGGGGGCTGTGAATACGCAGTATTTT
CASSGPGQGAVNTQYF
>TRBJ1-2|TRBV7-9|.|13|.
TGTGCCAGCAGCTTAGGACAGTCCTATGGCTACACCTTC
CASSLGQSYGYTF
>TRBJ1-5|TRBV6-5|.|15|.
TGTGCCAGCAGCGCGGGGGGGCTCAGCAATCAGCCCCAGCATTTT
CASSAGGLSNQPQHF
>TRBJ1-4|TRBV5-1|.|14|.
TGCGCCAGCAGCTCGGACAGCCGGAATGAAAAACTGTTTTTT
CASSSDSRNEKLFF
>TRBJ2-1|TRBV29-1|TRBD1|13|.
TGCAGCGTTGAAGTTGGACAGGGGTTGGAGCAGTTCTTC
CSVEVGQGLEQFF
>TRBJ2-7|TRBV4-1|.|16|.
TGCGCCAGCAGCCAGTTACCAAGGGGGAACTCCTACGAGCAGTACTTC
CASSQLPRGNSYEQYF
>TRBJ2-5|TRBV2|TRBD2|17|.
TGTGCCAGCAGGGAGACTAGCGGGGGCCTGGGGGGTGAGACCCAGTACTTC
CASRETSGGLGGETQYF
>TRBJ1-5|TRBV10-3|.|13|.
TGTGCCATCAGCGGGAATAGCAATCAGCCCCAGCATTTT
CAISGNSNQPQHF
>TRBJ2-7|TRBV12-1|.|16|.
TGTGCCAGCAGCTTTGCTAGCGGGGGGCCTACCTACGAGCAGTACTTC
CASSFASGGPTYEQYF
>TRBJ2-3|TRBV7-3|.|13|.
TGTGCCAGCAGCTTGGCGGCCACAGATACGCAGTATTTT
CASSLAATDTQYF
>TRBJ1-5|TRBV12-5|.|17|.
TGTGCTAGTGGTTTGGTACTAGTGGACGGAAACAATCAGCCCCAGCATTTT
CASGLVLVDGNNQPQHF
>TRBJ1-3|TRBV9|.|14|.
TGTGCCAGCAGCCCCGTGAGGGCAGGAAACACCATATATTTT
CASSPVRAGNTIYF
>TRBJ1-2|TRBV19|TRBD1|13|.
TGTGCCAGTAGTATAGACCTTACAGGGGCCCACACCTTC
CASSIDLTGAHTF
>TRBJ1-1|TRBV12-5|TRBD1|14|.
TGTGCTAGTGGTTCCTTACAGGGGATAGGTGAAGCTTTCTTT
CASGSLQGIGEAFF
>TRBJ2-5|TRBV2|TRBD1|17|.
TGTGCCAGCAGTGGAGGCACGGGACAGGGTCGGCGGGAGACCCAGTACTTC
CASSGGTGQGRRETQYF
>TRBJ1-1|TRBV14|.|13|.
TGTGCCAGCAGCCAATATAGGGGACTTTTGGCTTTCTTT
CASSQYRGLLAFF
>TRBJ2-3|TRBV21-1|.|17|.
TGTGCCAGCAGCAAAAGACAGGGGGCAATTCCCCCAGATACGCAGTATTTT
CASSKRQGAIPPDTQYF
>TRBJ1-2|TRBV10-3|TRBD1|16|.
TGTGCCATCAGTTTAGTACCGGGACAGGGTGCGGATGGCTACACCTTC
CAISLVPGQGADGYTF
>TRBJ2-7|TRBV7-6|TRBD1|15|few
TGTGCCAGCAGCATCGGGACAGGTCGGGCCTACGAGCAGTACTTC
CASSIGTGRAYEQYF
>TRBJ2-7|TRBV10-1|TRBD2|14|.
TGCGCCAGCAGTGAGGATAGAGCGGGACTTTCGCTAGTCTTC
CASSEDRAGLSLVF
>TRBJ2-2|TRBV2|TRBD1|15|once
TGTGCCAGCAGCCGGGACAGGGCGAACACCGGGGAGCTGTTTTTT
CASSRDRANTGELFF
>TRBJ2-7|TRBV5-5|.|14|many
TGTGCCAGCAGCTTGGCGTCAGGAATCTACGAGCAGTACTTC
CASSLASGIYEQYF
>TRBJ2-1|TRBV7-2|TRBD2|15|.
TGTGCCAGCAGCTCCACGACGGGGGGGCCCTATGAGCAGTTCTTC
CASSSTTGGPYEQFF
>TRBJ2-7|TRBV13|.|17|.
TGTGCCAGCAGCTTAGGTGAGGGGGTCGGCTTCTCCTACGAGCAGTACTTC
CASSLGEGVGFSYEQYF
>TRBJ1-1|TRBV18|TRBD1|14|.
TGTGCCAGCTCACCGGACAGGGGGTGGACTGAAGCTTTCTTT
CASSPDRGWTEAFF
>TRBJ1-6|TRBV6-5|.|16|once
TGTGCCAGCAGTTACTCCCCTTTGGAGGTACGATCACCCCTCCACTTT
CASSYSPLEVRSPLHF
>TRBJ2-3|TRBV7-9|.|19|.
TGTGCCAGCAGCCCTACCGCGGGGTTGAACTTCGGCGCCACAGATACGCAGTATTTT
CASSPTAGLNFGATDTQYF
>TRBJ1-1|TRBV19|.|14|.
TGTGCCAGCAACCTCGGCGGGGCGAACACTGAAGCTTTCTTT
CASNLGGANTEAFF
>TRBJ1-5|TRBV5-5|TRBD1|15|.
TGTGCCAGCAGCCATGACAGGGCAGGGTCTCAGCCCCAGCATTTT
CASSHDRAGSQPQHF